These 9 T cell receptor beta chains came from one sample sequenced in a study of metastatic and nonmetastatic thyroid tumors. No patient received treatment before thyroid surgery. Using MiXCR, TCRdb reanalyzed the PCR reads. The sample contains some 20,000 clones, about a third of which appear only once. Sequencing input: tumor tissue. All receptors derive from a female donor with papillary thyroid cancer or a benign thyroid nodule (not recorded which). Some clones in this sample may be carry-over from other donors' samples.

As for this clone: Germline and junction disagree at one end, which may indicate a read error. The V call is TRBV6-1, the J call TRBJ1-6; D not resolved. Germline V gene lookup returns CDR1 MNHNS and CDR2 SASEGT. The CDR3 has 9 amino acids. CDR3 bases: TGTGCCAGCAGTGGAGGGCTTCATTTT. It is translated as CASSGGLHF.

J is TRBJ2-3 and V is TRBV6-4; D call uncertain. Trimming pared 0 bases from V and 2 bases from J, leaving 3 bases between. This CDR3 contains 13 residues. From germline, CDR1 is MRHNA and CDR2 SNTAGT. DNA for the CDR3: TGTGCCAGCAGTGACTCAGACACAGATACGCAGTATTTT. Translated, it gives CASSDSDTDTQYF.

This clone appeared a few times. The rearrangement joins TRBV20-1 to TRBJ2-1; TRBD2 matches 7 bases. CDR1 is DFQATT and CDR2 is SNEGSKA in the germline V gene (reference sequence). The junction had 11 bases not matched to a gene; V was cut back by 3 bases and J by 15 bases. The CDR3 is 12 amino acids. The DNA of the CDR3 is TGCAGTGCTAGCAGCGGGGAAACTAGTTTGTTCTTC. It is translated as CSASSGETSLFF.

This clone was found a few times. The CDR3 reads CASSQQLAGDPYEQYF. CDR3 DNA sequence: TGTGCCAGCAGCCAGCAACTAGCGGGGGATCCCTACGAGCAGTACTTC. The V call is TRBV12-3 or TRBV12-4, the J call TRBJ2-7, with 11 bases that match TRBD2. This CDR3 has 16 amino acids. The junction had 9 bases not matched to a gene; V was cut back by 6 bases and J by 2 bases.

V usage is TRBV11-3 and J usage is TRBJ2-2, with D perhaps TRBD1 (6 bases). The germline V and J ends were trimmed by 3 bases and 2 bases, with 10 bases remaining between them. Germline V lookup: CDR1 SGHNT, CDR2 YENEEA. There are 15 residues in the CDR3. CDR3 protein: CASSFDRINTGELFF. In DNA form, the CDR3 reads TGTGCCAGCAGCTTCGACAGGATAAACACCGGGGAGCTGTTTTTT.

This clone has more than one count but fewer than ten. V gene TRBV28 combines with J gene TRBJ1-2, with D unresolved. This CDR3 comprises 12 residues. V lost 3 bases to trimming and J lost 8 bases, with 10 bases between them. Germline V gives CDR1 MDHEN, CDR2 SYDVKM. CDR3 amino acids: CASSLGSEGYTF. CDR3 nucleotide sequence: TGTGCCAGCAGTTTGGGGAGTGAGGGCTACACCTTC.

This clone appeared a few times. The chain recombines TRBV11-2 with TRBJ1-2, with D unclear. The V gene lost 6 bases and the J gene lost 5 bases, with 10 bases spanning the gap. The V gene's germline CDR1 is SGHAT and CDR2 FQNNGV. The CDR3 has 12 residues. The CDR3 coding sequence is TGTGCCAGCAGTCCTAATGGGTATGGCTACACCTTC. Protein sequence: CASSPNGYGYTF.

V gene TRBV10-3 combines with J gene TRBJ1-2, with D unresolved. The CDR3 runs to 15 residues. V was cut by 2 bases and J by 7 bases, with 17 bases left in between. Germline loops: CDR1 ENHRY, CDR2 SYGVKD. For the CDR3, the DNA is TGTGCCATCAGTGAGCCTAACTCACGAGTTGGTGGCTACACCTTC. Amino acid sequence: CAISEPNSRVGGYTF.

The rearrangement joins TRBV18 to TRBJ2-7, with D unclear. CDR3 length equals 13 residues. CDR1 KGHSH and CDR2 LQKENI come from the germline V gene. Trimming pared 0 bases from V and 3 bases from J, leaving 6 bases between. The CDR3 DNA follows: TGTGCCAGCTCACCACCTACAGACTACGAGCAGTACTTC. Its protein is CASSPPTDYEQYF. Variable domain in full (rest from reference TRBV18 and TRBJ2-7): NAGVMQNPRHLVRRRGQEARLRCSPMKGHSHVYWYRQLPEEGLKFMVYLQKENIIDESGMPKERFSAEFPKEGPSILRIQQVVRGDSAAYFCASSPPTDYEQYFGPGTRLTVT.